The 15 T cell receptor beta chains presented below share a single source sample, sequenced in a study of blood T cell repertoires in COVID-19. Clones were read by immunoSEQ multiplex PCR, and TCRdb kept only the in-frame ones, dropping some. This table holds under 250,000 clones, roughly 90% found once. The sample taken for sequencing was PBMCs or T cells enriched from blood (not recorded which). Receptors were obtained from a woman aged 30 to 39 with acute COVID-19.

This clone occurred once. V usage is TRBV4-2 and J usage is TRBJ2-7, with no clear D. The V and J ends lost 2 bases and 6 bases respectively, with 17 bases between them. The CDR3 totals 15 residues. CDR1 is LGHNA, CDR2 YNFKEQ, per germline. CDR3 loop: CASSQLPVVSSEQYF. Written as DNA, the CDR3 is TGTGCCAGCAGCCAACTCCCTGTGGTTTCCAGCGAGCAGTACTTC.

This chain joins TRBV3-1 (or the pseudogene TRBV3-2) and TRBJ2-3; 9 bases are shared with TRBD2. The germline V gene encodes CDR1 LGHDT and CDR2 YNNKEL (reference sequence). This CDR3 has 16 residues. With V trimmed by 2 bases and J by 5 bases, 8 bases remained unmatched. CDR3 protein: CASSQSWRGGVDTQYF. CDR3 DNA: TGTGCCAGCAGCCAAAGTTGGCGGGGGGGAGTAGATACGCAGTATTTT.

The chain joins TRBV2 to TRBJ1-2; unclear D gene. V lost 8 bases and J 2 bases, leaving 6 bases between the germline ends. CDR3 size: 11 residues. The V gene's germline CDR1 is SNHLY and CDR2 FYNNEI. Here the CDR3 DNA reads TGTGCCAGCGGAGGAAACTATGGCTACACCTTC. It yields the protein CASGGNYGYTF.

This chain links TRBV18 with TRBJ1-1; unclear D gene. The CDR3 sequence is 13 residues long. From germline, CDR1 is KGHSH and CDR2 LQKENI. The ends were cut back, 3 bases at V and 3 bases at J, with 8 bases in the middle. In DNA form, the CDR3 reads TGTGCCAGCTCACCCGATCTAGACACTGAAGCTTTCTTT. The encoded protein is CASSPDLDTEAFF.

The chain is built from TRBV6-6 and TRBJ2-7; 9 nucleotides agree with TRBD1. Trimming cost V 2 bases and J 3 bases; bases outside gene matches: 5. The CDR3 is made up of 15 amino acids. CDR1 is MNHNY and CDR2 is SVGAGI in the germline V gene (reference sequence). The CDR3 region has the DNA TGTGCCAGCAGTTACCGGACAGGGGAACTCTACGAGCAGTACTTC. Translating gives CASSYRTGELYEQYF.

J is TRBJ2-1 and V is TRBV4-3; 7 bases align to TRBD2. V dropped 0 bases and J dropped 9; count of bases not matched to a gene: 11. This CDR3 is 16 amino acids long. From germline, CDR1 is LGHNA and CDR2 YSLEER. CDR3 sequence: CASSQDRGGVLTEQFF. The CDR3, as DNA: TGCGCCAGCAGCCAAGACCGCGGGGGTGTCCTAACTGAGCAGTTCTTC.

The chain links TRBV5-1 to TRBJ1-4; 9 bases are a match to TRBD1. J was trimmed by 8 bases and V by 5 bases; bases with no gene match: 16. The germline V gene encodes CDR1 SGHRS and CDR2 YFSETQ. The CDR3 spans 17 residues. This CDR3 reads CASRSGQGVVGSEKLFF. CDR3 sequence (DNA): TGCGCCAGCAGGTCGGGACAGGGCGTCGTCGGTTCGGAAAAACTGTTTTTT.

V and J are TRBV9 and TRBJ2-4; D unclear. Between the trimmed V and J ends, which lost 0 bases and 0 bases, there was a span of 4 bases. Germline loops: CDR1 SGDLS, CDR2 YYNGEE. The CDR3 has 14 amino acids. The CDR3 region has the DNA TGTGCCAGCAGCGTAGGGCTAGCCAAAAACATTCAGTACTTC. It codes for CASSVGLAKNIQYF.

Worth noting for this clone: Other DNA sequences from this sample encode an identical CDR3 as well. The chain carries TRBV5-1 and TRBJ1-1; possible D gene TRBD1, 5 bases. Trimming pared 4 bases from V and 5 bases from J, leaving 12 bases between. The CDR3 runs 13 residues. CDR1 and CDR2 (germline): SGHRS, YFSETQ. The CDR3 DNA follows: TGCGCCAGCAGCCCCGCCGGGGGAACTGAAGCTTTCTTT. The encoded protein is CASSPAGGTEAFF.

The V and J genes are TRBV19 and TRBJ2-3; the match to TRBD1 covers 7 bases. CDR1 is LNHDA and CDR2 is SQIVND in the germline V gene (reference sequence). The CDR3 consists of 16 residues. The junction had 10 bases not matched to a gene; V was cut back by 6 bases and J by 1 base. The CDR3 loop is CASSPPRQGGTDTQYF. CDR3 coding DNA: TGTGCCAGTAGCCCCCCTCGCCAGGGGGGCACAGATACGCAGTATTTT.

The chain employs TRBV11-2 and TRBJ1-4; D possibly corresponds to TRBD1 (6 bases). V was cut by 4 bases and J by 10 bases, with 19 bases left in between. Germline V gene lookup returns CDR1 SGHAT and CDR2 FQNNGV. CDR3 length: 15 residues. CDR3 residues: CASSSVTDLRGKLFF. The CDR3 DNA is TGTGCCAGCAGCTCCGTTACTGATCTCAGGGGAAAACTGTTTTTT.

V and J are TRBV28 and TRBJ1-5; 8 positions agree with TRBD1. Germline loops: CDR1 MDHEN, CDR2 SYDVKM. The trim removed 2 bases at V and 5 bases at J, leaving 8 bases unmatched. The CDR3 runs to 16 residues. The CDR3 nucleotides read TGTGCCAGCAGTTTACGTCCGGGACAGGACTATCAGCCCCAGCATTTT. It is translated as CASSLRPGQDYQPQHF.

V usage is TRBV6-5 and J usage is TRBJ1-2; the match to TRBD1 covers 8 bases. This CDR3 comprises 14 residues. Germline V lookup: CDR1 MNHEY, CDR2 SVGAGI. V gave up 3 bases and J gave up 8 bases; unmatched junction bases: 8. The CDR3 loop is CASSYSQGASGYTF. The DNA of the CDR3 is TGTGCCAGCAGTTATTCCCAGGGGGCGAGCGGCTACACCTTC.

The CDR3 region is CASSLSTYGYTF. Written as DNA, the CDR3 is TGTGCCAGCAGCTTATCCACATATGGCTACACCTTC. V is TRBV7-9 and J is TRBJ1-2; D gene uncertain. The CDR3 is 12 residues long. V lost 2 bases, J lost 5 bases, and 6 bases lay in between. In germline, CDR1 is SEHNR, CDR2 FQNEAQ (reference sequence). Supplemented by reference TRBV7-9 and TRBJ1-2, the full variable domain reads DTGVSQNPRHKITKRGQNVTFRCDPISEHNRLYWYRQTLGQGPEFLTYFQNEAQLEKSRLLSDRFSAERPKGSFSTLEIQRTEQGDSAMYLCASSLSTYGYTFGSGTRLTVV.

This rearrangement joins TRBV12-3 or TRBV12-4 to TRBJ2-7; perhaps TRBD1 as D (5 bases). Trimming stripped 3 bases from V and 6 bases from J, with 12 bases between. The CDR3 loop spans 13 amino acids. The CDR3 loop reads CASSFQGRREQYF. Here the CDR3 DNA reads TGTGCCAGCAGTTTTCAGGGTAGGCGCGAGCAGTACTTC.